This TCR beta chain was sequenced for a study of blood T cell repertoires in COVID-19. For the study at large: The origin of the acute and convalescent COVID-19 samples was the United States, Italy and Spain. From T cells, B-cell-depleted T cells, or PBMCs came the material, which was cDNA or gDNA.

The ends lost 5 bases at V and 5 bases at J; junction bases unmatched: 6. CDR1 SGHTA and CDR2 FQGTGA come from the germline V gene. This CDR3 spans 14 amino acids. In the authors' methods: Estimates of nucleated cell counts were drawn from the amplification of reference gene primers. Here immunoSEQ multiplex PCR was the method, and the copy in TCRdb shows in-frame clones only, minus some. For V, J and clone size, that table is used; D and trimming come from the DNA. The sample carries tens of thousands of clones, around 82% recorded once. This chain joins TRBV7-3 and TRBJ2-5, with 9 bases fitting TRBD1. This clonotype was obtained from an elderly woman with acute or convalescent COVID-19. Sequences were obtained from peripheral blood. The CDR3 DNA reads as TGTGCCAGCAGCGCCACAGGGGGCATGGAGACCCAGTACTTC. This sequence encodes CASSATGGMETQYF.